This paragraph reports one T cell receptor beta chain. Cells designated naive CD8 were CD45RO-negative and were positively selected for CCR7, with terminally differentiated effector memory CD45RA+ cells excluded. TCRdb's copy holds only in-frame clones and misses some; the assay was immunoSEQ multiplex PCR. The profile shows approximately 2,000,000 clones, approximately 92% of them singletons. The data originate from a study of shared clonotypes between healthy human individuals. Germline CDR1 SGHDT, CDR2 YYEEEE. This CDR3 is built from 18 residues. The V and J ends lost 0 bases and 3 bases respectively, with 21 bases between them.

This TCR came from a man between 18 and 29 years old in good health. Some clones in this sample may be carry-over from other donors' samples. Sequencing was performed on naive CD8+ T cells from PBMCs. The chain employs TRBV5-6 and TRBJ1-1; D gene uncertain. The CDR3 region has the DNA TGTGCCAGCAGCTTGGCGTGGGTAGGAGGTACATTCGACACTGAAGCTTTCTTT. Protein sequence: CASSLAWVGGTFDTEAFF.